These 14 T cell receptor beta chains came from one sample sequenced in a study of beta chain features in type 1 diabetes. Of the isolated RNA, all was reverse transcribed, and so the sequenced material was expressed TCRB transcripts. Repertoires were generated with immunoSEQ multiplex PCR, while TCRdb's copy carries only in-frame clones and drops some. The table shows 430,000 or so clones, with over 9.5% occurring only once. The sample consisted of naive CD4+ T cells from blood. The receptors stem from a woman aged 18-30 years in good health.

This clone was seen more than once but under ten times. This same CDR3 is encoded by further DNA sequences in the sample. CDR3 DNA: TGTGCCAGCAGCTTGGGACAGATCCTAGCCAAAAACATTCAGTACTTC. Translating it yields CASSLGQILAKNIQYF. The V call is TRBV5-6, the J call TRBJ2-4; tentative D call: TRBD1 (5 bases). Germline lookup yields CDR1 SGHDT and CDR2 YYEEEE. There are 16 residues in the CDR3. Trimming stripped 0 bases from V and 0 bases from J, with 10 bases between.

In its sample, this clone was seen a few times. The chain is built from TRBV7-2 and TRBJ1-6; no clear D. V lost 0 bases, J lost 10 bases, and 10 bases lay in between. The CDR3 loop spans 14 amino acids. Germline lookup yields CDR1 SGHTA and CDR2 FQGNSA. The CDR3 reads CASSLALEGSPLHF. The DNA for the CDR3 is TGTGCCAGCAGCTTAGCGCTTGAAGGCTCACCCCTCCACTTT.

The CDR3 DNA reads as TGTGCCATCAGCGCGGGGCCGCCCCCGCAGTACTTC. Protein product: CAISAGPPPQYF. The chain couples TRBV10-3 to TRBJ2-7; TRBD2 is a possible D gene (6 bases). The germline V gene has CDR1 ENHRY and CDR2 SYGVKD. The CDR3 consists of 12 residues. Trimming removed 6 bases from V and 9 bases from J, with 15 bases in between.

V usage is TRBV5-4 and J usage is TRBJ2-1, with a possible D match to TRBD1 (6 bases). Deletions cut 4 bases from V and 4 bases from J, with 15 bases between. The germline V gene has CDR1 SGHNT and CDR2 YYREEE (reference sequence). The CDR3 contains 15 residues. CDR3 nucleotides: TGTGCCAGCAGCCGCCCGGGACAAATATACAATGAGCAGTTCTTC. Amino acids: CASSRPGQIYNEQFF.

To note about this clone: This CDR3 is also generated by other DNA sequences in the sample. The V call is TRBV7-9, the J call TRBJ1-4; 9 bases match TRBD1. Germline assignment: CDR1 SEHNR and CDR2 FQNEAQ (reference sequence). V shed 6 bases, J shed 5 bases, and the junction held 4 bases outside the gene matches. This CDR3 contains 14 residues. The CDR3 DNA reads as TGTGCCAGCAGTTCCGGGACAGGGAATGAAAAACTGTTTTTT. Amino acid sequence: CASSSGTGNEKLFF.

The genes are TRBV2 and TRBJ2-2; D perhaps matches TRBD1 (6 bases). Trimming stripped 7 bases from V and 4 bases from J, with 13 bases between. Per the germline V gene, CDR1 is SNHLY and CDR2 is FYNNEI. This CDR3 region has 14 residues. In DNA, the CDR3 is TGTGCCAGCACTCCGGGACACCTCACCGGGGAGCTGTTTTTT. Its translation: CASTPGHLTGELFF.

This clone was picked up a small number of times. J is TRBJ2-3 and V is TRBV7-8; 9 bases align to TRBD2. J lost 0 bases, V lost 5 bases, and 9 bases had no gene match. CDR1 is SGHVS and CDR2 is FQNEAQ in the germline V gene. The length of the CDR3 is 17 residues. CDR3 sequence reads: CASSPSWLAGSTDTQYF. Written as DNA, the CDR3 is TGTGCCAGCAGCCCTAGTTGGCTAGCGGGAAGCACAGATACGCAGTATTTT.

The chain combines TRBV7-9 with TRBJ1-4, with 7 bases that match TRBD1. The germline gives CDR1 SEHNR, CDR2 FQNEAQ (reference sequence). V gave up 5 bases and J gave up 8 bases; unmatched junction bases: 11. CDR3 length: 15 amino acids. This chain's CDR3 is CASSVQGKGNEKLFF. In nucleotides, the CDR3 is TGTGCCAGCAGCGTACAGGGGAAGGGTAACGAAAAACTGTTTTTT. The whole variable domain, filled in from reference TRBV7-9 and TRBJ1-4, reads DTGVSQNPRHKITKRGQNVTFRCDPISEHNRLYWYRQTLGQGPEFLTYFQNEAQLEKSRLLSDRFSAERPKGSFSTLEIQRTEQGDSAMYLCASSVQGKGNEKLFFGSGTQLSVL.

This clone showed up just a few times. This chain connects TRBV20-1 to TRBJ2-1, with D perhaps TRBD2 (6 bases). Deletions cut 5 bases from V and 9 bases from J, with 11 bases between. The CDR3 is made up of 11 amino acids. Per germline, CDR1 DFQATT and CDR2 SNEGSKA (reference sequence). The CDR3 loop reads CSAGLLGEQFF. DNA of the CDR3: TGCAGTGCTGGACTATTGGGTGAGCAGTTCTTC.

This clone was observed a handful of times. The rearrangement joins TRBV15 to TRBJ1-6; TRBD1 agrees at 9 bases. The CDR3 covers 17 residues. The V and J ends lost 0 bases and 10 bases, in that order; junction bases with no gene match: 10. The germline V gene has CDR1 LNHNV and CDR2 YYDKDF (reference sequence). For the CDR3, the DNA is TGTGCCACCAGCAGAGATCGCAAGACAGGGGGAGGGTCACCCCTCCACTTT. Protein: CATSRDRKTGGGSPLHF.

This clone has more than one count but fewer than ten. Germline is not matched at one junction end, which may reflect a read error. CDR3 residues: CASRRAEGKPQGTQYF. DNA for the CDR3: TGTGCCAGCAGGCGGGCGGAAGGGAAGCCCCAAGGGACCCAGTACTTC. This rearrangement joins TRBV2 to TRBJ2-5; perhaps TRBD2 as D (5 bases). CDR3 length: 16 amino acids. Germline lookup yields CDR1 SNHLY and CDR2 FYNNEI.

On this clone: The junction shows a germline mismatch at one end, possibly a read error. The genes are TRBV30 and TRBJ1-3, with TRBD1 matching over 8 bases. The length of the CDR3 is 11 residues. Germline V gives CDR1 GTSNPN, CDR2 SVGIG (reference sequence). DNA of the CDR3: TGTGCCTGGAGTGGGACAGGGAGGTCTTCGTTT. This codes for CAWSGTGRSSF.

This clone has only a few counts. This sequence joins TRBV9 and TRBJ1-2; D unclear. Germline lookup yields CDR1 SGDLS and CDR2 YYNGEE. The CDR3 is 15 amino acids. V was clipped by 4 bases and J by 3 bases, with 16 bases between them. DNA for the CDR3: TGTGCCAGCAGCACCAGTGCCGATCCGGACTATGGCTACACCTTC. Protein product: CASSTSADPDYGYTF. The variable domain in full, with the rest retrieved from reference TRBV9 and TRBJ1-2, is DSGVTQTPKHLITATGQRVTLRCSPRSGDLSVYWYQQSLDQGLQFLIQYYNGEERAKGNILERFSAQQFPDLHSELNLSSLELGDSALYFCASSTSADPDYGYTFGSGTRLTVV.

This rearrangement joins TRBV29-1 to TRBJ2-3; D remains ambiguous. The CDR3 is made up of 12 amino acids. Germline CDR1 is SQVTM and CDR2 is ANQGSEA. V gave up 3 bases and J gave up 3 bases, with 7 bases separating them. CDR3 residues: CSVEYRTDTQYF. The DNA of the CDR3 is TGCAGCGTTGAGTATCGAACAGATACGCAGTATTTT.